The next 9 T cell receptor beta chains were all read from a single sample in a study of T cells in Graves' hyperthyroidism and ophthalmopathy. There were TCR beta CDR3 regions amplified from RNA transcripts. During a first-round RT-PCR of the TCR CDR3, the HTBI primer set was used. TCRdb re-called the multiplex PCR reads with MiXCR, one entry per CDR3 protein. The table includes 300,000 to 450,000 distinct CDR3 sequences, 20% to 25% detected once. The source material was blood. Source of these receptors: a man in his forties or fifties with Graves' hyperthyroidism.

This clonotype is a singleton in its sample. The chain uses TRBV28 and TRBJ2-7, with D unresolved. Trimming left V 3 bases short and J 2 bases short, with 14 bases between. CDR3 length: 15 residues. Germline-derived CDR1 and CDR2 are MDHEN and SYDVKM. The chain's CDR3 is CASSFVSLLTYEQYF. In nucleotides, the CDR3 is TGTGCCAGCAGTTTCGTCAGCCTCTTGACCTACGAGCAGTACTTC.

This clonotype was counted a few times. The J gene is TRBJ2-7, the V gene TRBV27, with 9 bases aligning to TRBD1. This CDR3 is 18 amino acids long. The trim removed 5 bases at V and 3 bases at J, leaving 17 bases unmatched. From germline, CDR1 is MNHEY and CDR2 SMNVEV (reference sequence). The CDR3 sequence: CASSPRDRALSDVYEQYF. CDR3 nucleotide sequence: TGTGCCAGCAGTCCCCGGGACAGGGCTTTATCGGATGTCTACGAGCAGTACTTC.

A word on this clonotype: Just one base apart from a much larger clone, this may be a read error. This rearrangement joins TRBV2 to TRBJ2-7, with TRBD1 identical over 9 bases. The V and J ends lost 7 bases and 2 bases, in that order; junction bases with no gene match: 12. The CDR3 loop spans 16 amino acids. Germline V gives CDR1 SNHLY, CDR2 FYNNEI. The CDR3, as DNA: TGTGCCAGCAAAAAGTCTTCGGGACAGGGCCCCTACGAGCAGTACTTC. Protein: CASKKSSGQGPYEQYF. The complete variable domain, with remaining parts taken from reference TRBV2 and TRBJ2-7, reads EPEVTQTPSHQVTQMGQEVILRCVPISNHLYFYWYRQILGQKVEFLVSFYNNEISEKSEIFDDQFSVERPDGSNFTLKIRSTKLEDSAMYFCASKKSSGQGPYEQYFGPGTRLTVT.

This sequence joins TRBV5-1 and TRBJ2-3; D gene unclear. Per the germline V gene, CDR1 is SGHRS and CDR2 is YFSETQ. This CDR3 is built from 14 residues. Trimming removed 0 bases at V and 5 bases at J, with 10 bases between. CDR3 bases: TGCGCCAGCAGCTTGGAATGGGCCCTAGATACGCAGTATTTT. It is translated as CASSLEWALDTQYF.

The chain is built from TRBV7-9 and TRBJ2-5; D is perhaps TRBD1 (6 bases). Deletions cut 5 bases from V and 1 base from J, with 23 bases between. CDR1 SEHNR and CDR2 FQNEAQ come from the germline V gene (reference sequence). This CDR3 comprises 18 residues. CDR3 nucleotide sequence: TGTGCCAGCAGCATGAACAGGGTCCGTCAACATTCCCAAGAGACCCAGTACTTC. Its translation: CASSMNRVRQHSQETQYF. Filled out from reference TRBV7-9 and TRBJ2-5, the complete variable domain reads DTGVSQNPRHKITKRGQNVTFRCDPISEHNRLYWYRQTLGQGPEFLTYFQNEAQLEKSRLLSDRFSAERPKGSFSTLEIQRTEQGDSAMYLCASSMNRVRQHSQETQYFGPGTRLLVL.

The J gene is TRBJ1-1, the V gene TRBV29-1, with TRBD1 as a possible D gene (5 bases). The ends were cut back, 3 bases at V and 1 base at J, with 12 bases in the middle. The CDR3 spans 14 residues. Germline lookup yields CDR1 SQVTM and CDR2 ANQGSEA. CDR3 sequence reads: CSVEGPGGNTEAFF. The CDR3 DNA follows: TGCAGCGTTGAGGGACCCGGGGGGAACACTGAAGCTTTCTTT.

At least ten counts were recorded for this clonotype. The chain employs TRBV7-6 and TRBJ1-1; 7 bases line up with TRBD1. V lost 5 bases and J lost 4; bases outside the gene matches: 4. The length of the CDR3 is 13 residues. From germline, CDR1 is SGHVS and CDR2 FNYEAQ. The CDR3 DNA reads TGTGCCAGCAGCCCGAGGGGGCCCACTGAAGCTTTCTTT. Translating it yields CASSPRGPTEAFF.

This clonotype was counted only a few times. The V and J genes are TRBV24-1 and TRBJ2-2; D gene ambiguous. The V end was cut by 8 bases, the J end by 2 bases, with 5 bases between. This CDR3 has 12 residues. CDR1 KGHDR and CDR2 SFDVKD come from the germline V gene. This CDR3 is CATNGNTGELFF. The CDR3 region has the DNA TGTGCCACCAATGGTAACACCGGGGAGCTGTTTTTT.

The table lists this clonotype with a few counts. This chain links TRBV6-5 with TRBJ2-5; 8 bases are shared with TRBD2. V gave up 0 bases and J gave up 4 bases; unmatched junction bases: 4. CDR1 and CDR2 (germline): MNHEY, SVGAGI. CDR3 length equals 15 residues. The CDR3 DNA sequence: TGTGCCAGCAGTTACTCCGGGAGGGCCTTAGAGACCCAGTACTTC. The encoded protein is CASSYSGRALETQYF.